This TCR beta chain was sequenced in a study of blood T cell repertoires in COVID-19. Study-wide context: The study drew acute and convalescent COVID-19 samples from the United States, Italy and Spain. In each case, the material was cDNA or gDNA derived from T cells, B-cell-depleted T cells, or PBMCs.

Sequencing was performed with immunoSEQ multiplex PCR; in TCRdb, only in-frame clones are kept and a portion is missing. The sample has about 120,000 clones, 60% to 85% seen once. The sequence came from a man between 65 and 80 years old with acute or convalescent COVID-19. The specimen sequenced was peripheral blood.

CDR3 bases: TGTGCCAGTCGGGGACAGGGAAGTCTCTATGGCTACACCTTC. Encoded protein: CASRGQGSLYGYTF. The V gene is TRBV6-5, the J gene TRBJ1-2; 9 bases map to TRBD1. With V trimmed by 9 bases and J by 4 bases, 9 bases remained unmatched. The CDR3 extends over 14 amino acids. CDR1 and CDR2 from the germline V gene are MNHEY and SVGAGI.